This T cell receptor (beta chain) is from a study of identical twins. Overall study results and limits: Modelling approaches yielded underestimates of out-of-frame TCR alpha sharing between monozygotic twins.

TCRdb itself ran the 5' RACE reads through MiXCR, one entry per CDR3 protein. The data show around 530,000 distinct CDR3 sequences, with approximately 14% seen just once and roughly 0.4% held by the top ten. Deletions cut 1 base from V and 7 bases from J, with 11 bases between. This CDR3 is 14 amino acids long. CDR1 and CDR2 (germline): SEHNR, FQNEAQ (reference sequence). Note on this clonotype: Antigen unknown.

This sample also appeared in a second study, on yellow fever vaccine responses in identical twins.

The chain recombines TRBV7-9 with TRBJ2-1; possibly TRBD2 for D (6 bases). Sequencing input: CD4+ T cells sorted from blood. The TCR comes from a woman under 30 in good health. This chain's CDR3 is CASSLGWGVNEQFF. CDR3 nucleotide sequence: TGTGCCAGCAGCTTAGGGTGGGGGGTAAATGAGCAGTTCTTC.